These T cell receptor beta chains were read from a single sample in a study of T cell responses to AZD1222 COVID-19 vaccine. Here immunoSEQ multiplex PCR was the method, and the copy in TCRdb shows in-frame clones only, minus some. The table shows under 150,000 clones, with 84% occurring only once. The source material was peripheral blood, sampled 28 days after the second AZD1222 dose. The receptor set was obtained from an adult who received the AZD1222 COVID-19 vaccine. Both conserved end residues are part of each CDR3. A D gene is named only where the DNA matches it firmly. Clone sizes are given selectively: once, few, many, or a class where the clone is expanded.

J gene,D gene,clone size,V gene,CDR3 protein,CDR3 DNA
TRBJ1-4,-,-,TRBV28,CASSLGAFTNEKLFF,TGTGCCAGCAGTTTGGGGGCGTTCACTAATGAAAAACTGTTTTTT
TRBJ1-1,-,-,TRBV5-1,CASSPGTGNTEAFF,TGCGCCAGCAGCCCGGGCACAGGGAACACTGAAGCTTTCTTT
TRBJ1-1,-,-,TRBV7-9,CASSPMAQANEAFF,TGTGCCAGCAGCCCAATGGCCCAAGCCAATGAAGCTTTCTTT
TRBJ2-7,-,few,TRBV3-1/TRBV3-2,CASSPNRDEQYF,TGTGCCAGCAGCCCCAACAGGGACGAGCAGTACTTC
TRBJ1-3,-,once,TRBV9,CASSDRGSSGNTIYF,TGTGCCAGCAGCGACCGGGGCTCCTCTGGAAACACCATATATTTT
TRBJ1-2,-,-,TRBV19,CASNPNGYYGYTF,TGCGCCAGTAATCCGAACGGGTACTATGGCTACACCTTC
TRBJ1-5,-,once,TRBV7-9,CASSFAPGSQPQHF,TGTGCCAGCAGCTTCGCGCCAGGGTCTCAGCCCCAGCATTTT
TRBJ1-2,TRBD1,-,TRBV18,CASSPDRDNYGYTF,TGTGCCAGCTCACCGGACAGGGACAACTATGGCTACACCTTC
TRBJ1-4,-,-,TRBV24-1,CATSGGLGNEKLFF,TGTGCCACCAGTGGAGGGCTGGGGAATGAAAAACTGTTTTTT
TRBJ1-1,-,few,TRBV7-6,CASSLGGYEAFF,TGTGCCAGCAGCTTAGGAGGGTATGAAGCTTTCTTT
TRBJ1-5,-,-,TRBV19,CASSLEGFNQPQHF,TGTGCCAGTAGTTTAGAGGGTTTTAATCAGCCCCAGCATTTT
TRBJ2-7,TRBD1,-,TRBV5-1,CASSFGDRNPYEQYF,TGCGCCAGCAGCTTTGGGGACAGAAATCCCTACGAGCAGTACTTC
TRBJ1-5,-,-,TRBV5-1,CASSLLSGQNQPQHF,TGCGCCAGCAGCTTGTTGTCAGGGCAGAATCAGCCCCAGCATTTT
TRBJ2-1,-,-,TRBV9,CASSVGTHSYNEQFF,TGTGCCAGCAGCGTAGGGACACACTCCTACAATGAGCAGTTCTTC
TRBJ1-2,-,-,TRBV4-3,CASSQAVLENYGYTF,TGCGCCAGCAGCCAAGCCGTACTAGAAAACTATGGCTACACCTTC
TRBJ1-5,-,-,TRBV7-9,CASSLGHF,TGTGCCAGCAGCTTGGGGCATTTT
TRBJ1-6,-,-,TRBV6-5,CASGPTYNSPLHF,TGTGCCAGCGGACCAACCTATAATTCACCCCTCCACTTT
TRBJ2-3,-,-,TRBV11-3,CASSPGVWTDTQYF,TGTGCCAGCAGCCCAGGGGTTTGGACAGATACGCAGTATTTT
TRBJ2-2,-,-,TRBV6-5,CASRVSNTGELFF,TGTGCCAGCAGGGTTTCGAACACCGGGGAGCTGTTTTTT
TRBJ1-3,-,-,TRBV5-4,CASSLDGPAGGNTIYF,TGTGCCAGCAGCTTGGACGGACCCGCCGGTGGAAACACCATATATTTT
TRBJ1-2,TRBD1,-,TRBV4-1,CASSQVGTAHGYTF,TGCGCCAGCAGCCAAGTCGGGACAGCTCATGGCTACACCTTC
TRBJ1-3,-,-,TRBV27,CASSLLGGGGNTIYF,TGTGCCAGCAGTTTATTGGGCGGTGGTGGAAACACCATATATTTT
TRBJ1-1,-,once,TRBV7-9,CASSLRETEAFF,TGTGCCAGCAGCTTACGTGAGACTGAAGCTTTCTTT
TRBJ1-3,-,-,TRBV24-1,CATRDTSDTIYF,TGTGCCACCAGGGACACCTCGGACACCATATATTTT
TRBJ1-2,-,-,TRBV12-3/TRBV12-4,CASSPSLDGYTF,TGTGCCAGCAGTCCCTCGCTGGATGGCTACACCTTC
TRBJ2-7,TRBD1,once,TRBV7-2,CASSLSWAGQGFYEQYF,TGTGCCAGCAGCTTAAGCTGGGCGGGACAGGGTTTCTACGAGCAGTACTTC
TRBJ2-5,TRBD1,-,TRBV5-1,CASSLTGQPLQETQYF,TGCGCCAGCAGCTTGACGGGACAGCCTCTTCAAGAGACCCAGTACTTC
TRBJ1-1,TRBD1,-,TRBV28,CASSPPDRGRRSTEAFF,TGTGCCAGCAGTCCCCCCGACAGGGGTAGAAGAAGCACTGAAGCTTTCTTT
TRBJ2-3,-,few,TRBV7-3,CASSPGGIGTQYF,TGTGCCAGCAGCCCCGGGGGCATAGGAACGCAGTATTTT
TRBJ1-6,-,-,TRBV6-5,CASSFTVQGPLHF,TGTGCCAGCAGCTTTACAGTCCAGGGGCCCCTCCACTTT
TRBJ2-3,TRBD2,-,TRBV19,CASSIRGPTSGGPLTDTQYF,TGTGCCAGTAGTATCCGCGGGCCTACTAGCGGGGGGCCCTTGACAGATACGCAGTATTTT
TRBJ2-7,TRBD2,-,TRBV10-2,CAISSSGGYEQYF,TGCGCCATCAGTAGTAGCGGGGGTTACGAGCAGTACTTC
TRBJ2-4,-,-,TRBV18,CASSPGTPDLAKNIQYF,TGTGCCAGCTCACCCGGGACCCCCGACCTAGCCAAAAACATTCAGTACTTC
TRBJ2-2,-,once,TRBV10-1,CASSNRTRGTGELFF,TGCGCCAGCAGCAACAGGACGCGGGGCACCGGGGAGCTGTTTTTT
TRBJ1-1,-,-,TRBV24-1,CATRGARNTEAFF,TGTGCCACCCGGGGGGCTCGGAACACTGAAGCTTTCTTT
TRBJ1-4,-,-,TRBV16,CASSQLASTNEKLFF,TGTGCCAGCAGCCAATTAGCCAGTACAAATGAAAAACTGTTTTTT
TRBJ1-1,-,-,TRBV5-6,CASSLGQFEAFF,TGTGCCAGCAGCTTGGGACAGTTTGAAGCTTTCTTT
TRBJ2-7,-,-,TRBV28,CASQGMSYEQYF,TGTGCCTCACAGGGTATGTCCTACGAGCAGTACTTC
TRBJ2-7,-,-,TRBV7-2,CASSLGWGQGEQYF,TGTGCCAGCAGCTTGGGCTGGGGTCAAGGCGAGCAGTACTTC